The subject of this entry is one TCR beta chain. Its antigen is not yet known. Base-call qualities are not available, and no considerably larger clone is one nucleotide away. The CDR3 regions of human TCRbeta chains were analyzed by immunosequencing. The study's own analysis went as follows. TCRs in the repertoires were matched against a reference library of SARS-CoV-2-specific TCRs that had been generated with the MIRA antigen-specificity platform. Breadth was defined as the fraction of unique TCRs that were SARS-CoV-2-associated. Depth was defined as the fraction of total T cells that were SARS-CoV-2-associated. Using the MIRA data, each spike-specific TCR was mapped to the spike region that the TCR reacts to and placed in a CD4 or CD8 class. Log10-transformed breadth and depth values were compared by one-way ANOVA with Sidak's multiple comparisons tests. TCRdb obtained this table from immuneACCESS and retained in-frame rearrangements with V and J assigned. These tables miss some clones; where compared with another copy, unresolved V genes account for less than half of the shortfall, and the remainder is unexplained. V, J and clone size are taken as reported in that table, and D and trimming were inferred from the DNA itself. The sample table records under 200,000 clones; just over 90% of these occur just once. The ten largest make up roughly 4.3% of the sample.

This specimen belongs to a study of T cell responses to AZD1222 COVID-19 vaccine (dated by TCRdb to the early 2020s). Concerning the study at large: A total of approximately 230 trial participants underwent TCR sequencing, of whom 207 received two doses of AZD1222 and some 26 received two doses of the MenACWY control vaccine. Trial participants were enrolled by age into subgroups of 18-55, 56-69 and 70-plus years, and around 140, 26 and 57 TCR-sequenced participants, respectively, were included in these subgroups.

Broad study findings and their caveats: In the small 56-69-year group, the increase in depth fell short of significance, most likely because of low power. Only five to seven AZD1222 recipients were SARS-CoV-2 seropositive at baseline, limiting conclusions about previously exposed vaccinees. Because no day 14 peak-response samples were available, the repertoires could be characterized only after the peak T cell response. Participants were mostly white British, with more females than males. The authors suggested clonal diversity may have been underestimated. Epitopes outside the regions mutated in the B.1.351 and B.1.1.7 variants were reportedly recognized by nearly half of the unique spike-specific TCRs. CD4 TCRs associated with the vaccine covered the entire spike protein, and the dominant responses were in regions 160-218 and 743-854. After two AZD1222 doses, spike-specific TCR breadth and depth were significantly higher than at day 0 and than in MenACWY recipients.

The germline V gene supplies CDR1 MDHEN and CDR2 SYDVKM. From the cysteine up to the phenylalanine, the CDR3 has a length of 19 residues. Here the CDR3 DNA is all that survives: 57 bases in frame from base 1. Relative to germline, V is missing 3 bases and J is missing 0 bases, with 13 bases of the junction outside any gene match. The time point label of this sample denotes: baseline before first vaccination. The treatment or condition label here, explained by the study, means: meningococcal conjugate vaccine given as trial control. The vaccinee samples were drawn from two UK trials, COV001 and COV002, one of which was a single-blind randomized controlled phase 2/3 trial testing AZD1222 (ChAdOx1 nCoV-19) in healthy adults. For TCRbeta chain sequencing, PBMC samples were collected from trial participants at day 0 and at day 28 after the second dose.

Recombination connected TRBV28 to TRBJ2-2, with TRBD1 matching 7 junction bases. This TCR was sampled from an adult in good health. Source: peripheral blood, taken on day 0 of MenACWY control vaccination. CDR3 loop: CASSFNHRGSVTNTGELFF. The sequenced DNA: TGTGCCAGCAGTTTCAATCACAGGGGTTCGGTGACGAACACCGGGGAGCTGTTTTTT.